This TCR beta chain was captured by sequencing in a study of molecular identifiers for immune sequencing clone quantification. Study outcomes and limitations: Highly expanded clone sizes could be underestimated through barcode sharing by identical TCR molecules. Single-cell amounts of spiked Jurkat TCR RNA were reportedly detectable among about a million naive cells. Clonotypes surpassing 20 RNA copies contained over 98% of effector molecules, versus under 1% in naive cells.

The CDR3 extends over 14 amino acids. Germline V lookup: CDR1 SQVTM, CDR2 ANQGSEA. TCRdb recomputed calls from the PCR reads with MiXCR, one row per CDR3 protein. The table records some 320,000 distinct CDR3 sequences, under 25% of them present only once. A note on this clonotype: Its antigen is not known. A much larger clone differs by one base, so this may be a read error.

From around 18,000 to 910,000 sorted cells, naive CD8 libraries were generated with 10%, 30% or 50% RNA. The chain employs TRBV29-1 and TRBJ1-5; a weak D match, TRBD1 (5 bases). This receptor was taken from a human donor in good health. Some libraries in this study had Jurkat cell RNA spiked in. The specimen was naive CD8+ T cells from blood, with Jurkat cell RNA spiked in. The subset denotes: FACS-sorted CD8+CD4-CCR7+CD45RA+ naive T cells. CDR3 residues: CGVSWAGIGQPQHF. The CDR3 DNA follows: TGCGGCGTTTCCTGGGCAGGGATCGGTCAGCCCCAGCATTTT.